This T cell receptor (beta chain) is drawn from a study of quantifying T cell responses using KT2 cells. Study-level information: RNA was reverse transcribed with TCR alpha and beta constant-region primers.

This clonotype was counted ten times or more. A single-stranded UMI oligo with SP2 sequence was ligated to cDNA 3' ends. First-round PCR used about 4 cycles and beta primers RC1.1 and RC1.2 covering TRBC1 and TRBC2. TCRdb re-called the UMI-ligation and nested PCR reads with MiXCR, one entry per CDR3 protein. The sample includes about 32,000 distinct CDR3 sequences, under 7.5% seen only once; the top ten take approximately 14%. J lost 6 bases, V lost 3 bases, and 5 bases had no gene match. Germline V gene data show CDR1 as SEHNR and CDR2 as FQNEAQ (reference sequence). The CDR3 is 15 amino acids. Material: PBMCs spiked with cells of the T cell clone KT2. The rearrangement uses TRBV7-9 and TRBJ2-1; 10 bases fit TRBD2. This TCR derives from a human donor. CDR3 residues: CASSFPSGRANEQFF. CDR3 nucleotides: TGTGCCAGCAGCTTCCCCAGCGGGAGGGCCAATGAGCAGTTCTTC. Together with reference TRBV7-9 and TRBJ2-1, the CDR3 gives the full variable domain: DTGVSQNPRHKITKRGQNVTFRCDPISEHNRLYWYRQTLGQGPEFLTYFQNEAQLEKSRLLSDRFSAERPKGSFSTLEIQRTEQGDSAMYLCASSFPSGRANEQFFGPGTRLTVL.